This TCR beta chain is drawn from a study of blood T cell repertoires in COVID-19. Germline V gives CDR1 LGHNA, CDR2 YSLEER. The V and J ends lost 3 bases and 0 bases respectively, with 8 bases between them. There are 15 residues in the CDR3. Clones were sequenced by immunoSEQ multiplex PCR, and TCRdb holds only the in-frame ones, with some missing. This sample has more than 150,000 clones, with roughly 90% found just once. This clonotype was sampled from a man aged 50 or older with acute or convalescent COVID-19. Sequenced sample: peripheral blood. The chain is built from TRBV4-3 and TRBJ2-2; D not resolved. CDR3 sequence: CASSHEQSNTGELFF. CDR3 DNA sequence: TGCGCCAGCAGCCACGAACAGTCGAACACCGGGGAGCTGTTTTTT.